One T cell receptor (beta chain) is described in this entry. The sample belongs to a study of tumor-infiltrating lymphocytes in primary liver carcinoma. The template, around 520 ng total RNA, yielded TCR beta cDNA made with a constant-region primer. Each TCR beta library was derived from three nested multiplex PCR rounds that employed slightly modified ARM-PCR. The first two PCR rounds, around 10 cycles each, used TRBV1-TRBV30 forward primers and a C-beta reverse primer. TCRdb passed the multiplex PCR reads through MiXCR, listing each CDR3 protein once. The sample lists fewer than 400,000 distinct CDR3 sequences, roughly two thirds occurring once. Germline DNA was also extracted, and blood RNA was taken from unsorted whole blood. V lost 5 bases, J lost 0 bases, and 11 bases lay in between. CDR3 length: 15 residues. Germline V gives CDR1 SGHVS, CDR2 FQNEAQ.

This clonotype was sampled from a man aged 35 to 55 with primary liver carcinoma and hepatitis B virus infection. This chain joins TRBV7-8 and TRBJ2-1; a possible D gene is TRBD1 (5 bases). The sequenced material came from peripheral blood. Here the CDR3 reads CASSHDRRSYNEQFF. CDR3 bases: TGTGCCAGCAGCCATGACAGACGCTCCTACAATGAGCAGTTCTTC.